The next 21 T cell receptor beta chains were all read from a single sample in a study of shared clonotypes between healthy human individuals (dated by TCRdb to the early 2020s). The method was the immunoSEQ multiplex PCR assay. Imported from immuneACCESS, the table was reduced by TCRdb to in-frame sequences with V and J called. These copies leave out some clones; in studies compared against another copy, an unresolved V gene accounts for under half, and the cause of the remainder is not known. The sample has about 110,000 clones on record, under 70% of them singletons. 24% of the sample lies in the top ten. The source material was memory CD8+ T cells sorted from blood. The cell subset or site label for this specimen denotes: CD45RO+ cells pooled with CCR7-negative TemRA cells. The source of these receptors is a woman in her 30s in good health.

V usage is TRBV4-1 and J usage is TRBJ2-1; a possible D gene is TRBD2 (5 bases). Germline-derived CDR1 and CDR2 are MGHRA and YSYEKL. CDR3 length: 16 residues. Trimming left V 4 bases short and J 3 bases short, with 16 bases between. CDR3: CASSPSRGSDYNEQFF. DNA for the CDR3: TGCGCCAGCAGCCCCTCCCGAGGGAGCGACTACAATGAGCAGTTCTTC.

This clone was picked up many times. V and J are TRBV2 and TRBJ1-1; tentatively, D is TRBD1 (5 bases). This CDR3 has 16 amino acids. CDR1 SNHLY and CDR2 FYNNEI come from the germline V gene. The V gene lost 1 base and the J gene lost 2 bases, with 14 bases spanning the gap. The CDR3, as DNA: TGTGCCAGCAGTGAAGGACAGCGGGGTGTCAACACTGAAGCTTTCTTT. Residues: CASSEGQRGVNTEAFF.

The DNA of the CDR3 is TGTGCCAGCAGGGACAGGGGCGTCTTGGTGAACACTGAAGCTTTCTTT. This codes for CASRDRGVLVNTEAFF. V gene TRBV2 combines with J gene TRBJ1-1; 9 bases are shared with TRBD1. Trimming cost V 6 bases and J 0 bases; bases outside gene matches: 8. Looked up from germline, CDR1 is SNHLY and CDR2 is FYNNEI. This CDR3 has 16 amino acids.

V and J are TRBV21-1 and TRBJ2-7; TRBD2, the D gene given by the table, was not confirmed from the DNA. TRBV21-1 is given as a pseudogene. There are 18 residues in the CDR3. The CDR3 nucleotides are TGTGCCAGCAGCAAAGTTGGGACTAGAGATGGGAGCTCCTACGAGCAGTACTTC. This encodes CASSKVGTRDGSSYEQYF.

The chain uses TRBV5-6 and TRBJ2-7, with D perhaps matching TRBD1 or TRBD2 (5 bases each). From germline, CDR1 is SGHDT and CDR2 YYEEEE. The CDR3 sequence is 14 residues long. The V gene lost 4 bases and the J gene lost 2 bases, with 13 bases spanning the gap. CDR3 sequence (DNA): TGTGCCAGCAGCCGGGGACGGACGACCTACGAGCAGTACTTC. It is translated as CASSRGRTTYEQYF.

V usage is TRBV25-1 and J usage is TRBJ2-1, with TRBD2 matching over 13 bases. V lost 6 bases to trimming and J lost 2 bases; unmatched junction nucleotides: 1. The CDR3 is 15 residues long. Germline assignment: CDR1 MGHDK and CDR2 SYGVNS. The CDR3 DNA is TGTGCCAGCAGCGGGACTAGCGGGACCTACAATGAGCAGTTCTTC. Protein: CASSGTSGTYNEQFF.

A few counts support this clone. The chain links TRBV29-1 to TRBJ2-1, with D perhaps TRBD1 (5 bases). Trimming pared 5 bases from V and 4 bases from J, leaving 18 bases between. CDR1 SQVTM and CDR2 ANQGSEA come from the germline V gene. The CDR3 runs 15 residues. CDR3 protein: CSVLPGYPFYNEQFF. CDR3 DNA: TGCAGCGTTCTCCCAGGGTATCCCTTTTACAATGAGCAGTTCTTC.

V gene TRBV27 combines with J gene TRBJ2-7; unclear D gene. In germline, CDR1 is MNHEY, CDR2 SMNVEV (reference sequence). CDR3 length: 14 amino acids. Between the trimmed V and J ends, which lost 5 bases and 6 bases, there was a span of 17 bases. CDR3 protein: CASSVGHLVGEQYF. The DNA for the CDR3 is TGTGCCAGCAGTGTCGGCCACCTGGTAGGCGAGCAGTACTTC.

For this clone: One base away lies a much larger clone, so this may be a sequencing read error. The chain joins TRBV19 to TRBJ2-5, with no clear D. Germline V gene data show CDR1 as LNHDA and CDR2 as SQIVND (reference sequence). The CDR3 has 13 amino acids. This chain's CDR3 is CTSSPAQQETQYF. The DNA for the CDR3 is TGTACCAGTAGCCCGGCGCAGCAAGAGACCCAGTACTTC.

The genes are TRBV11-2 and TRBJ2-2; 12 bases are shared with TRBD2. Germline V lookup: CDR1 SGHAT, CDR2 FQNNGV. The V segment lost 5 bases and the J segment 8 bases; nucleotides outside the gene matches: 6. CDR3 length equals 15 residues. The CDR3 region has the DNA TGTGCCAGCAGCCTAGCGGGAGGGATTAGGGGGGAGCTGTTTTTT. Translation gives CASSLAGGIRGELFF.

The chain joins TRBV11-2 to TRBJ2-5, with 9 bases fitting TRBD2. The end of the DNA fits TRBJ2-7 better, so the J call may be wrong. Germline assignment: CDR1 SGHAT and CDR2 FQNNGV. CDR3 size: 17 residues. As DNA, the CDR3 is TGTGCCAGCAGCTTAGAGCCGCTAGCGGGGCGTGTTGACGAGCAGTACTTC. Protein: CASSLEPLAGRVDEQYF.

The CDR3 DNA reads as TGTGCCAGCAGCTTAGAGGGGCGCGAGCAGTACTTC. It specifies CASSLEGREQYF. The chain is built from TRBV7-9 and TRBJ2-7; tentative D call: TRBD1 (5 bases). This CDR3 spans 12 amino acids. CDR1 is SEHNR, CDR2 FQNEAQ, per germline (reference sequence). The V end lost 1 base, the J end lost 6 bases, and 7 bases lay between the germline ends.

The DNA for the CDR3 is TGTGCCAGCAGTCCCGGTGGACAGGGGGCCCGTGAGACCCAGTACTTC. Protein: CASSPGGQGARETQYF. The chain has TRBV28 and TRBJ2-5; 11 bases line up with TRBD1. Germline CDR1 and CDR2: MDHEN and SYDVKM. This CDR3 comprises 16 residues. The V segment lost 5 bases and the J segment 5 bases; nucleotides outside the gene matches: 10.

V and J are TRBV25-1 and TRBJ2-2; the D is unclear. This CDR3 is built from 14 residues. Trimming shortened V by 8 bases and J by 1 base, and 11 bases separated the two germline ends. Germline lookup yields CDR1 MGHDK and CDR2 SYGVNS. DNA for the CDR3: TGTGCCAGCCGACCTCAGGTGAACACCGGGGAGCTGTTTTTT. The encoded protein is CASRPQVNTGELFF.

Ten or more counts support this clone. The CDR3 bases are TGTGCCAGCAGCAACCGGGACGGGACCTACGAGCAGTACTTC. This encodes CASSNRDGTYEQYF. The chain is built from TRBV5-6 and TRBJ2-7, with D possibly being TRBD1 or TRBD2 (5 bases each). The germline gives CDR1 SGHDT, CDR2 YYEEEE. Trimming removed 4 bases at V and 2 bases at J, with 13 bases between. This CDR3 is built from 14 residues.

To note about this clone: This is likely an artifact of a read error, given a far larger clone one base away. This rearrangement joins TRBV28 to TRBJ2-7, with 9 bases identical to TRBD2. Germline CDR1 reads MDHEN; CDR2 reads SYDVKM. The CDR3 totals 14 residues. The CDR3 loop reads CTSSLREGLFEQYF. The CDR3 DNA is TGTACCAGCAGTTTGCGGGAGGGCCTCTTCGAGCAGTACTTC.

The V gene is TRBV29-1, the J gene TRBJ2-7; 7 bases agree with TRBD2. Germline CDR1 reads SQVTM; CDR2 reads ANQGSEA. V trimming: 6 bases; J trimming: 2 bases; junction bases outside the gene matches: 4. This CDR3 is built from 12 residues. DNA for the CDR3: TGCAGCGTCCGCGGGAGAACCTACGAGCAGTACTTC. Protein sequence: CSVRGRTYEQYF.

This clone came up many times. J is TRBJ2-7 and V is TRBV27; D is perhaps TRBD2 (6 bases). CDR3 length: 12 residues. Germline values: CDR1 MNHEY, CDR2 SMNVEV (reference sequence). The V end lost 8 bases, the J end lost 6 bases, and 14 bases lay between the germline ends. As DNA, the CDR3 is TGTGCCAGCTCGGGGGTGAGCAGCGAGCAGTACTTC. As protein: CASSGVSSEQYF.

This clone was recorded many times. DNA of the CDR3: TGTGCCAGCAGCGCAAGGACAGGGTACAGCGAGCAGTACTTC. It specifies CASSARTGYSEQYF. This sequence joins TRBV9 and TRBJ2-7; TRBD1 matches 8 bases. With V trimmed by 3 bases and J by 6 bases, 8 bases remained unmatched. CDR1 and CDR2 (germline): SGDLS, YYNGEE. The CDR3 is 14 amino acids.

The chain employs TRBV5-5 and TRBJ2-7; no definite D call. Trimming took 0 bases from V and 2 from J, leaving 9 bases between them. This CDR3 has 14 amino acids. The germline gives CDR1 SGHKS, CDR2 YYEKEE (reference sequence). DNA for the CDR3: TGTGCCAGCAGCTTGGCTCGGGTCACCTACGAGCAGTACTTC. Protein: CASSLARVTYEQYF.

This clone was recorded at least ten times. The rearrangement uses TRBV5-1 and TRBJ2-7; 10 bases agree with TRBD1. The germline gives CDR1 SGHRS, CDR2 YFSETQ. Losses at the gene ends were 6 bases for V and 6 bases for J; bases not matched to a gene: 6. The CDR3 has 13 residues. CDR3 amino acids: CASNPGQGTEQYF. As DNA, the CDR3 is TGCGCCAGCAACCCGGGACAGGGGACCGAGCAGTACTTC.